A selection of T cell receptor beta chains follows, all from one sample in a study of T cells in Graves' hyperthyroidism and ophthalmopathy. MiXCR, run by TCRdb on the multiplex PCR reads, gives a single entry per CDR3 protein. The table lists hundreds of thousands of distinct CDR3 sequences, around a sixth of them singletons, with just under 8% in the top ten. Sequencing used blood. Receptors were obtained from a woman under 30 with Graves' hyperthyroidism. The CDR3 runs from the conserved cysteine through the conserved F or W. A D gene is named only where the DNA matches it firmly. Expanded clones get a size class; other rows say once, few or many, or leave the size out.

v_call	clone_size	j_call	d_call	cdr3_aa	cdr3_nt
TRBV3-1	many	TRBJ2-4	-	CASSQGVAKNIQYF	TGTGCCAGCAGCCAAGGGGTGGCCAAAAACATTCAGTACTTC
TRBV7-3	many	TRBJ2-1	TRBD2	CASSLRGGYDNEQFF	TGTGCCAGCAGCTTACGGGGGGGCTACGACAATGAGCAGTTCTTC
TRBV9	-	TRBJ2-2	-	CASSPNLRSGDRSTGELFF	TGTGCCAGCAGCCCCAACCTTCGCTCGGGAGACAGGAGCACCGGGGAGCTGTTTTTT
TRBV20-1	many	TRBJ1-1	TRBD1	CSARVRGTGGVMNTEAFF	TGCAGTGCTAGAGTACGGGGGACAGGGGGCGTTATGAACACTGAAGCTTTCTTT
TRBV5-8	many	TRBJ1-1	-	CASSLSTVNTEAFF	TGTGCCAGCAGCTTGTCGACAGTGAACACTGAAGCTTTCTTT
TRBV2	many	TRBJ1-1	TRBD1	CASSEANSGGVMNTEAFF	TGTGCCAGCAGTGAAGCGAACTCAGGGGGCGTGATGAACACTGAAGCTTTCTTT
TRBV6-1	-	TRBJ2-7	-	CASTISDKSSYEQYF	TGTGCCAGCACCATCAGCGACAAGAGCTCCTACGAGCAGTACTTC
TRBV6-1	many	TRBJ2-7	-	CASSYPGLVLEQYF	TGTGCCAGCAGTTATCCCGGACTTGTTCTGGAGCAGTACTTC
TRBV12-3/TRBV12-4	many	TRBJ2-5	-	CASSFPSLSWDQYF	TGTGCCAGCAGTTTCCCTAGCCTATCATGGGACCAGTACTTC
TRBV29-1	few	TRBJ1-2	TRBD1	CSVEDNQGGGYGYTF	TGCAGCGTTGAAGATAATCAGGGGGGAGGCTATGGCTACACCTTC
TRBV2	many	TRBJ2-7	-	CAGGSSYEQYF	TGTGCCGGTGGGAGCTCCTACGAGCAGTACTTC
TRBV20-1	many	TRBJ2-1	-	CSARSARETEQFF	TGCAGTGCTAGATCCGCTAGGGAGACAGAGCAGTTCTTC
TRBV3-1	few	TRBJ2-7	TRBD2	CASSQDFSRGTSRSYEQYF	TGTGCCAGCAGCCAAGATTTTAGCCGGGGGACTAGCCGATCTTACGAGCAGTACTTC
TRBV5-1	many	TRBJ2-7	-	CASSLVGEIGQYF	TGCGCCAGCAGCTTGGTAGGGGAAATCGGGCAGTACTTC
TRBV5-1	few	TRBJ2-5	TRBD1	CASSTGTEEEETQYF	TGCGCCAGCAGCACCGGGACAGAGGAGGAAGAGACCCAGTACTTC
TRBV5-1	many	TRBJ1-1	-	CASSSSSNTEAFF	-
TRBV3-1	many	TRBJ2-7	-	CASSRTGKGHYEQYF	TGTGCCAGCAGCCGTACAGGAAAGGGTCACTACGAGCAGTACTTC
TRBV27	many	TRBJ2-7	-	CASSPPLHGRGSEQYF	TGTGCCAGCAGTCCCCCGCTCCACGGACGGGGGTCGGAGCAGTACTTC
TRBV5-6	few	TRBJ1-2	-	CASSRAGGLNYGYTF	TGTGCCAGCAGCCGGGCCGGGGGGCTGAACTATGGCTACACCTTC
TRBV2	many	TRBJ1-1	TRBD1	CASSEGKGQGGTEAFF	TGTGCCAGCAGTGAAGGGAAGGGACAGGGAGGCACTGAAGCTTTCTTT
TRBV3-1	many	TRBJ2-1	TRBD2	CASSHSRGREWHNEQFF	TGTGCCAGCAGCCACTCTCGAGGGAGGGAGTGGCACAATGAGCAGTTCTTC
TRBV7-9	-	TRBJ2-5	TRBD1	CASSLDRVVETQYF	TGTGCCAGCAGCCTCGACAGGGTGGTCGAGACCCAGTACTTC
TRBV6-1	many	TRBJ1-5	-	CASKRAREGFSNQPQHF	TGTGCCAGCAAGAGGGCCAGGGAGGGATTTAGCAATCAGCCCCAGCATTTT
TRBV28	many	TRBJ2-1	-	CASTVGDFQQFF	TGTGCCAGCACCGTTGGTGACTTTCAGCAGTTCTTC
TRBV4-1	few	TRBJ2-2	-	CASSQEGGGLGELFF	TGCGCCAGCAGCCAAGAGGGGGGAGGTCTCGGGGAGCTGTTTTTT
TRBV2	many	TRBJ2-5	-	CASNRVPETQYF	TGTGCCAGCAATCGGGTCCCAGAGACCCAGTACTTC
TRBV16	many	TRBJ2-1	-	CASSPTGQPYNEQFF	TGTGCCAGCAGCCCTACTGGGCAGCCATACAATGAGCAGTTCTTC
TRBV4-1	many	TRBJ1-5	TRBD1	CASRPQGTFGPQHF	TGCGCCAGCCGCCCACAGGGGACGTTTGGGCCCCAGCATTTT
TRBV6-1	many	TRBJ1-3	-	CASTSGVDGNTIYF	TGTGCCAGCACGTCAGGGGTAGACGGAAACACCATATATTTT
TRBV30	many	TRBJ1-1	-	CAWSAGEGTEAFF	TGTGCCTGGAGTGCTGGTGAGGGCACTGAAGCTTTCTTT
TRBV30	many	TRBJ2-3	TRBD2	CAWSVGQGGADTQYF	TGTGCCTGGAGTGTAGGCCAGGGAGGGGCAGATACGCAGTATTTT